Listed here are 15 T cell receptor beta chains from one sample, sequenced in a study of T cells in Graves' hyperthyroidism and ophthalmopathy. TCR beta CDR3 regions were amplified from RNA transcripts. Researchers ran a first-round RT-PCR on the TCR CDR3 using the HTBI primer set. TCRdb used MiXCR to reprocess the multiplex PCR reads, holding one entry per CDR3 protein. Of roughly 57,000 distinct CDR3 sequences in the sample, around 53% were seen once. Sequenced input: blood. The receptors here all came from a woman between 55 and 75 years old with Graves' ophthalmopathy.

This clonotype was picked up many times. J is TRBJ2-3 and V is TRBV6-2 or TRBV6-3; 9 nucleotides match TRBD2. Germline V gene sequence: CDR1 MNHEY, CDR2 SVGEGT. Trimming at V came to 6 bases and at J to 5 bases, leaving 3 bases not matched to a gene. The CDR3 contains 13 residues. CDR3 sequence reads: CASRLAGQDTQYF. In DNA form, the CDR3 reads TGTGCCAGCAGGCTAGCGGGGCAAGATACGCAGTATTTT.

Comment on this clonotype: Sequence at one end of the junction differs from germline and may be a read error. J is TRBJ1-2 and V is TRBV11-2; possibly TRBD1 for D (6 bases). Germline CDR1 reads SGHAT; CDR2 reads FQNNGV. This CDR3 has 14 amino acids. In DNA, the CDR3 is TGTGCCAGCAGCCCACCCGGAACAGGGTATGGCTCCACCTTC. Amino acids: CASSPPGTGYGSTF.

DNA for the CDR3: TGTGCCAGCAGCCAAGATCCAGGGGAGAGGGAAAAACTGTTTTTT. The encoded protein is CASSQDPGEREKLFF. This chain joins TRBV4-2 and TRBJ1-4, with TRBD1 as a possible D gene (6 bases). V was pared by 0 bases and J by 8 bases, with 13 bases between. This CDR3 comprises 15 residues. Germline V CDR1 and CDR2: LGHNA, YNFKEQ.

This clonotype was seen once. The chain couples TRBV7-9 to TRBJ2-7, with 7 bases fitting TRBD2. CDR3 length equals 14 residues. Trimming took 3 bases from V and 2 from J; bases not matched to a gene: 4. CDR1 SEHNR and CDR2 FQNEAQ come from the germline V gene (reference sequence). The CDR3 bases are TGTGCCAGCAGCTTCCTAGCGGAGGCCTACGAGCAGTACTTC. Its protein product is CASSFLAEAYEQYF.

By sample fraction, this clonotype is medium-sized. The genes are TRBV7-3 and TRBJ1-6, with TRBD1 as a possible D gene (6 bases). Trimming stripped 5 bases from V and 4 bases from J, with 9 bases between. The CDR3 has 14 residues. Germline lookup yields CDR1 SGHTA and CDR2 FQGTGA. The CDR3 is CASSKDSYNSPLHF. The DNA of the CDR3 is TGTGCCAGCAGCAAGGACAGTTATAATTCACCCCTCCACTTT. Based on the CDR3 plus reference TRBV7-3 and TRBJ1-6, the full variable domain is GAGVSQTPSNKVTEKGKYVELRCDPISGHTALYWYRQSLGQGPEFLIYFQGTGAADDSGLPNDRFFAVRPEGSVSTLKIQRTERGDSAVYLCASSKDSYNSPLHFGNGTRLTVT.

This clonotype was observed many times. The chain employs TRBV9 and TRBJ1-1; D is uncertain. V dropped 2 bases and J dropped 0 bases, with 5 bases sitting between them. Germline CDR1 reads SGDLS; CDR2 reads YYNGEE. The CDR3 covers 13 residues. The CDR3 bases are TGTGCCAGCAGCGTTACATTGAACACTGAAGCTTTCTTT. Its protein product is CASSVTLNTEAFF.

Points on this clonotype: Germline and junction disagree at one end, which may indicate a read error. The V gene is TRBV5-4, the J gene TRBJ1-2; possibly TRBD1 for D (5 bases). Germline V lookup: CDR1 SGHNT, CDR2 YYREEE (reference sequence). The CDR3 spans 15 residues. The CDR3 protein is CAGSLAAGPIYGYTF. The CDR3 DNA sequence: TGCGCCGGCAGCTTGGCCGCAGGGCCGATCTATGGCTACACCTTC.

Ten or more counts support this clonotype. This chain joins TRBV4-2 and TRBJ2-3; weak D call: TRBD2 (5 bases). CDR1 is LGHNA and CDR2 is YNFKEQ in the germline V gene. V was clipped by 1 base and J by 2 bases, with 13 bases between them. The CDR3 runs 16 residues. The CDR3 DNA reads TGTGCCAGCAGCCAAGTTAGGAGCGGTGACACAGATACGCAGTATTTT. It codes for CASSQVRSGDTDTQYF.

The chain links TRBV29-1 to TRBJ2-1, with TRBD1 matching 7 bases. The CDR3 runs 13 residues. V was pared by 6 bases and J by 1 base, with 3 bases of the junction left unmatched. Germline CDR1 SQVTM, CDR2 ANQGSEA. The CDR3: CSVKTGSYNEQFF. Written as DNA, the CDR3 is TGCAGCGTAAAGACAGGGTCCTACAATGAGCAGTTCTTC.

Here the CDR3 reads CASSLLWAGADEKLFF. CDR3 DNA sequence: TGTGCCAGCAGCTTACTATGGGCGGGGGCTGATGAAAAACTGTTTTTT. The rearrangement uses TRBV7-3 and TRBJ1-4, with D possibly TRBD1 on 6 matching bases. Per the germline V gene, CDR1 is SGHTA and CDR2 is FQGTGA. The V end was cut by 2 bases, the J end by 6 bases, with 16 bases between. This CDR3 spans 16 amino acids.

With regard to this clonotype: A read error may account for a junction end that differs from germline. The chain is built from TRBV12-3 or TRBV12-4 and TRBJ1-2; 8 bases align to TRBD1. CDR3 length: 15 residues. For the CDR3, the DNA is TGTGCCAGCAGCTTAGCGCCAGGGGGCGGCTATGGCTACACCTTC. Translating gives CASSLAPGGGYGYTF.

The J gene is TRBJ2-7, the V gene TRBV29-1, with D tentatively TRBD1 (5 bases). Trimming removed 8 bases from V and 1 base from J, with 12 bases in between. CDR3 length: 12 amino acids. Germline values: CDR1 SQVTM, CDR2 ANQGSEA. The CDR3 DNA sequence: TGCAGCAGTTTAGGACAATCCTACGAGCAGTACTTC. This sequence encodes CSSLGQSYEQYF.

There are many counts of this clonotype. A much more abundant neighbour one base away suggests this may be a read error. The chain has TRBV6-5 and TRBJ2-7, with D unresolved. The CDR3 sequence is 13 residues long. The V gene's germline CDR1 is MNHEY and CDR2 SVGAGI. V shed 2 bases and J shed 2 bases, with 7 bases lying between them. CDR3 protein: CASSYKLAYEQYF. CDR3 nucleotide sequence: TGTGCCAGCAGTTACAAACTCGCCTACGAGCAGTACTTC.

This chain uses TRBV28 with TRBJ2-3; D is ambiguous. The length of the CDR3 is 16 residues. Germline CDR1 MDHEN, CDR2 SYDVKM. Trimming left V 3 bases short and J 0 bases short, with 13 bases between. CDR3 in amino acids: CASSFTRISSTDTQYF. In DNA form, the CDR3 reads TGTGCCAGCAGTTTTACGCGCATATCTAGCACAGATACGCAGTATTTT.

The rearrangement uses TRBV19 and TRBJ2-2; tentative D call: TRBD2 (5 bases). The CDR3 length is 17 residues. V was shortened by 2 bases and J by 14 bases, with 27 bases between the two germline ends. Germline V gene lookup returns CDR1 LNHDA and CDR2 SQIVND (reference sequence). CDR3 sequence reads: CASSINPPEYPSGELFF. DNA of the CDR3: TGTGCCAGTAGTATAAATCCCCCCGAGTACCCAAGCGGCGAACTGTTTTTT.